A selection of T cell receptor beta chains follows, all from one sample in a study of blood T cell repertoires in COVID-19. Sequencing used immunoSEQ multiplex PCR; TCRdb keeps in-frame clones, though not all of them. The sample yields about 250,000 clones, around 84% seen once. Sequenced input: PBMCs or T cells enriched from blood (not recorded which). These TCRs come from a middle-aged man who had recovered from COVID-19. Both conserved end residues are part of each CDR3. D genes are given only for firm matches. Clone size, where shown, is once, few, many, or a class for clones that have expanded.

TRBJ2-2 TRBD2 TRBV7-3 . CASSSGLAGNTGELFF
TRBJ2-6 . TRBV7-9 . CASTFSQGRGANVLTF
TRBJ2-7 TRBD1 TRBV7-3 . CASSLDGTANEQYF
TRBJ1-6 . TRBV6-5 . CASSYGTNSPLHF
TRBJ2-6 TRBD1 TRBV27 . CASSRGQGAVGANVLTF
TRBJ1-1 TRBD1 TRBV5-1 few CASSSIRDRGRGVPNTEAFF
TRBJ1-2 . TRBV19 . CASSVVEDFYGYTF
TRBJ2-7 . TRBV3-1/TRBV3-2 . CASSPSPASDYEQYF
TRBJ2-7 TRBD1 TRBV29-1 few CSVEPTGAAEQYF
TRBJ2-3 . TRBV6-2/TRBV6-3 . CASSRGTTDTQYF
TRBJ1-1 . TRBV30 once CAWRDIRAWTENTEAFF
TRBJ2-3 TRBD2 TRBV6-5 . CASSSLAGGRQDTQYF
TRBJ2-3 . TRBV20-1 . CSASGLASSPDTQYF
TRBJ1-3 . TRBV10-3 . CAISDPQGGGGRSGNTIYF
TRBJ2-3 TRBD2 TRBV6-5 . CASSPPGLSGARYF
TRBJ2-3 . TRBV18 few CASSLSPEGTDTQYF
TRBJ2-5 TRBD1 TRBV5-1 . CASSFSPGQARTQYF